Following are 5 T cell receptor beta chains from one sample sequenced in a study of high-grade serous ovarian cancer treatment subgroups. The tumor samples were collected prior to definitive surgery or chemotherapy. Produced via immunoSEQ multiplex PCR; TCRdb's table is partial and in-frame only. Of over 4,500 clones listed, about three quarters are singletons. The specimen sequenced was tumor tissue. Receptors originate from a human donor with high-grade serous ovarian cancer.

In DNA form, the CDR3 reads TGCAGCGTGAATATGGGCAACGCCGGGGAGCTGTTTTTT. Its translation is CSVNMGNAGELFF. The chain carries TRBV29-1 and TRBJ2-2; D not certain. Trimming took 6 bases from V and 6 from J, leaving 14 bases between them. CDR3 length: 13 residues. Germline V gives CDR1 SQVTM, CDR2 ANQGSEA.

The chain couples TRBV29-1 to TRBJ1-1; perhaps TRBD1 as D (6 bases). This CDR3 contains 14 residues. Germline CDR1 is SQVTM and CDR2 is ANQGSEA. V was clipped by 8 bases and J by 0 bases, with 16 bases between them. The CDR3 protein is CSTKKGGMNTEAFF. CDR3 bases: TGCAGCACCAAGAAGGGGGGCATGAACACTGAAGCTTTCTTT.

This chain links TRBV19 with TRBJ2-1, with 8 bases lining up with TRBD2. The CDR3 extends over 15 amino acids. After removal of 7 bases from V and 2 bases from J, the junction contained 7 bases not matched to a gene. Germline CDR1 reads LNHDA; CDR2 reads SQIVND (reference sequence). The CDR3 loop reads CASTASGLTYNEQFF. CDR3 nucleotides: TGTGCCAGTACCGCTAGCGGGCTAACCTACAATGAGCAGTTCTTC. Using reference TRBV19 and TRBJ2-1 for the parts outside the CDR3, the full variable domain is DGGITQSPKYLFRKEGQNVTLSCEQNLNHDAMYWYRQDPGQGLRLIYYSQIVNDFQKGDIAEGYSVSREKKESFPLTVTSAQKNPTAFYLCASTASGLTYNEQFFGPGTRLTVL.

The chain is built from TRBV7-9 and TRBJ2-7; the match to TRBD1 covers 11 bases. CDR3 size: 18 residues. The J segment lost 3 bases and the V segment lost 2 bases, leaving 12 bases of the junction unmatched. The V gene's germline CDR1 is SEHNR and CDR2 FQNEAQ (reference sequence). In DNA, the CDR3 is TGTGCCAGCAGCTTAAAAGCCGGGACAGGGGGAAATCACTACGAGCAGTACTTC. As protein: CASSLKAGTGGNHYEQYF. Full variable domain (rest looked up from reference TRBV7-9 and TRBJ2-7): DTGVSQNPRHKITKRGQNVTFRCDPISEHNRLYWYRQTLGQGPEFLTYFQNEAQLEKSRLLSDRFSAERPKGSFSTLEIQRTEQGDSAMYLCASSLKAGTGGNHYEQYFGPGTRLTVT.

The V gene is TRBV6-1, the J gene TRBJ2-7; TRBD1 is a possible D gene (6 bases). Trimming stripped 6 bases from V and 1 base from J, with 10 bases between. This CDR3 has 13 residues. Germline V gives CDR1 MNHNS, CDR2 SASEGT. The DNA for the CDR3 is TGTGCCAGCAGCCCCAGGGGATCCTACGAGCAGTACTTC. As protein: CASSPRGSYEQYF.